The present T cell receptor beta chain was sequenced within a study of T cells after posttransplantation cyclophosphamide. Unmatched junction bases numbered 8, after V lost 3 bases and J lost 5 bases. This CDR3 is 16 amino acids long. Looked up from germline, CDR1 is SGHVS and CDR2 is FNYEAQ. Cyclophosphamide on days +3 and +4 followed busulfan-fludarabine conditioning and a marrow graft. Sequenced by immunoSEQ multiplex PCR; TCRdb stores in-frame clones only, minus some. The table lists roughly 9,900 clones, about nine tenths of them singletons. This sequence joins TRBV7-6 and TRBJ1-3; 9 bases fit TRBD1. This receptor was taken from a male patient in his thirties who received an allogeneic stem cell transplant from a related donor, was CMV-positive, and had acute GVHD only. Some of the T cells might come from the graft donor. Sequencing was performed on CD4+ T cells sorted from PBMCs, taken after allogeneic stem cell transplant with posttransplant cyclophosphamide. The CDR3 nucleotides read TGTGCCAGCAGCTTGGATTGGGACAGGGCGAGAAACACCATATATTTT. Protein: CASSLDWDRARNTIYF.